Presented here are 18 T cell receptor beta chains from one specimen sequenced in a study of T cell responses to AZD1222 COVID-19 vaccine. The method was immunoSEQ multiplex PCR; TCRdb's version includes in-frame clones alone and lacks a portion of them. The profile shows roughly 200,000 clones, roughly 90% of them singletons. This specimen consisted of peripheral blood, obtained 28 days after the second AZD1222 dose. Source of these receptors: an adult who received the AZD1222 COVID-19 vaccine.

The genes are TRBV2 and TRBJ2-5, with D possibly matching TRBD1 (6 bases). The germline CDR1 and CDR2 sequences are SNHLY and FYNNEI. This CDR3 region has 14 residues. V was cut by 6 bases and J by 1 base, with 12 bases left in between. CDR3 nucleotide sequence: TGTGCCAGCAGCCTGGGACACTCCCAAGAGACCCAGTACTTC. It encodes CASSLGHSQETQYF.

The chain links TRBV18 to TRBJ1-5, with 7 nucleotides matching TRBD1. The CDR3 consists of 15 residues. The V and J ends lost 3 bases and 6 bases, in that order; junction bases with no gene match: 8. Germline V gene data show CDR1 as KGHSH and CDR2 as LQKENI. For the CDR3, the DNA is TGTGCCAGCTCACCCGCAGGGGGGGGAGGTCAGCCCCAGCATTTT. Protein: CASSPAGGGGQPQHF.

The chain recombines TRBV5-5 with TRBJ2-6; D is perhaps TRBD2 (6 bases). The CDR3 totals 16 residues. Germline values: CDR1 SGHKS, CDR2 YYEKEE (reference sequence). Trimming cost V 0 bases and J 0 bases, with 7 bases left between them. Here the CDR3 DNA reads TGTGCCAGCAGCTTGGACGGGAGCTCTGGGGCCAACGTCCTGACTTTC. This sequence encodes CASSLDGSSGANVLTF.

The rearrangement uses TRBV18 and TRBJ1-2; D is possibly TRBD1 (5 bases). The V end lost 6 bases, the J end lost 7 bases, and 15 bases lay between the germline ends. This CDR3 spans 13 amino acids. The V gene's germline CDR1 is KGHSH and CDR2 LQKENI. DNA of the CDR3: TGTGCCAGCTCCACGGGGGACCGAATTGGCTACACCTTC. This encodes CASSTGDRIGYTF.

This sequence joins TRBV29-1 and TRBJ2-3, with TRBD2 matching 7 bases. In germline, CDR1 is SQVTM, CDR2 ANQGSEA. CDR3 size: 13 residues. V lost 4 bases to trimming and J lost 3 bases; unmatched junction nucleotides: 4. The CDR3 here is CSVGGSGTDTQYF. DNA of the CDR3: TGCAGCGTTGGCGGGAGCGGGACAGATACGCAGTATTTT.

The chain uses TRBV9 and TRBJ2-2, with a weak D call TRBD1 (6 bases). Germline-derived CDR1 and CDR2 are SGDLS and YYNGEE. Trimming cost V 4 bases and J 1 base, with 14 bases left between them. This CDR3 comprises 16 residues. The CDR3 is CASSPVGAGNTGELFF. CDR3 DNA: TGTGCCAGCAGCCCAGTGGGGGCGGGGAACACCGGGGAGCTGTTTTTT.

V usage is TRBV6-4 and J usage is TRBJ2-7, with D perhaps assigned TRBD1 or TRBD2 (5 bases each). Trimming cost V 11 bases and J 5 bases, with 16 bases left between them. This CDR3 has 12 amino acids. Germline CDR1 reads MRHNA; CDR2 reads SNTAGT. The CDR3 sequence: CAARVGTHEQYF. CDR3 DNA sequence: TGTGCCGCCCGAGTAGGGACCCACGAGCAGTACTTC.

Points on this clone: The same CDR3 also results from other DNA sequences found in this sample. The chain joins TRBV18 to TRBJ1-4; D gene unclear. Trimming removed 3 bases at V and 0 bases at J, with 5 bases between. CDR1 is KGHSH, CDR2 LQKENI, per germline. The CDR3 has 14 residues. CDR3 sequence: CASSPYATNEKLFF. CDR3 nucleotides: TGTGCCAGCTCACCGTACGCAACTAATGAAAAACTGTTTTTT.

The count of this clone is one. The V call is TRBV7-8, the J call TRBJ2-1; 8 positions agree with TRBD2. V shed 4 bases, J shed 4 bases, and the junction held 12 bases outside the gene matches. The CDR3 consists of 17 residues. Germline V gene data show CDR1 as SGHVS and CDR2 as FQNEAQ. In nucleotides, the CDR3 is TGTGCCAGCAGCTCTACTCGACTAGCGCCCTCTTACAATGAGCAGTTCTTC. The encoded protein is CASSSTRLAPSYNEQFF.

This clone showed up just once. The chain is built from TRBV4-2 and TRBJ1-1; no definite D call. CDR3 size: 17 residues. The germline V and J ends were trimmed by 0 bases and 0 bases, with 14 bases remaining between them. In germline, CDR1 is LGHNA, CDR2 YNFKEQ. The CDR3 reads CASSQDRTVLMNTEAFF. The CDR3 coding sequence is TGTGCCAGCAGCCAAGATAGAACAGTACTCATGAACACTGAAGCTTTCTTT.

The chain uses TRBV28 and TRBJ1-5; D might be TRBD1 (5 bases). The germline V and J ends were trimmed by 3 bases and 6 bases, with 12 bases remaining between them. The CDR3 is made up of 14 amino acids. CDR1 and CDR2 from the germline V gene are MDHEN and SYDVKM. The CDR3 sequence: CASSFHGAPQPQHF. Here the CDR3 DNA reads TGTGCCAGCAGTTTCCATGGGGCTCCTCAGCCCCAGCATTTT.

The V and J genes are TRBV12-3 or TRBV12-4 and TRBJ1-2; no reliable D call. Trimming shortened V by 3 bases and J by 4 bases, and 9 bases separated the two germline ends. The CDR3 covers 13 residues. CDR3 in amino acids: CASSLKPIYGYTF. In DNA, the CDR3 is TGTGCCAGCAGTTTGAAACCGATCTATGGCTACACCTTC.

This rearrangement joins TRBV4-2 to TRBJ2-5, with D uncertain. V shed 0 bases and J shed 7 bases, with 15 bases lying between them. Germline V CDR1 and CDR2: LGHNA, YNFKEQ. The length of the CDR3 is 15 residues. This CDR3 is CASSQDSGEWGTQYF. DNA of the CDR3: TGTGCCAGCAGCCAAGATTCAGGAGAATGGGGGACCCAGTACTTC.

The chain recombines TRBV27 with TRBJ2-3; maybe TRBD2 (7 bases). Germline V gives CDR1 MNHEY, CDR2 SMNVEV (reference sequence). Trimming left V 5 bases short and J 2 bases short, with 20 bases between. The CDR3 has 17 amino acids. CDR3 residues: CASSPTARGAVTDTQYF. The CDR3 nucleotides read TGTGCCAGCAGTCCTACCGCACGGGGGGCTGTCACAGATACGCAGTATTTT.

The chain uses TRBV3-1 (or the pseudogene TRBV3-2) and TRBJ2-3, with D tentatively TRBD2 (6 bases). From germline, CDR1 is LGHDT and CDR2 YNNKEL (reference sequence). The CDR3 sequence is 14 residues long. Trimming stripped 4 bases from V and 1 base from J, with 9 bases between. The CDR3 bases are TGTGCCAGCAGCCTTAGCGGACGCACAGATACGCAGTATTTT. Translated: CASSLSGRTDTQYF.

The chain employs TRBV5-1 and TRBJ2-5, with a possible D match to TRBD1 (5 bases). The V end lost 6 bases, the J end lost 2 bases, and 14 bases lay between the germline ends. This CDR3 has 14 amino acids. Germline CDR1 and CDR2: SGHRS and YFSETQ. CDR3 amino acids: CASMLGRDQETQYF. The CDR3 bases are TGCGCCAGCATGCTCGGCAGGGATCAAGAGACCCAGTACTTC.

V is TRBV7-3 and J is TRBJ2-7, with 9 bases identical to TRBD2. The germline V gene encodes CDR1 SGHTA and CDR2 FQGTGA. With 2 bases clipped from V and 5 bases from J, the junction kept 4 bases outside the gene matches. There are 14 residues in the CDR3. The CDR3 loop is CASSLLAGWNEQYF. The CDR3 nucleotides are TGTGCCAGCAGCTTACTAGCGGGGTGGAACGAGCAGTACTTC.

The chain joins TRBV3-1 (or the pseudogene TRBV3-2) to TRBJ2-7; 8 bases fit TRBD2. Per germline, CDR1 LGHDT and CDR2 YNNKEL (reference sequence). The CDR3 has 15 residues. V was pared by 8 bases and J by 5 bases, with 14 bases of the junction left unmatched. As DNA, the CDR3 is TGTGCCAGCGGCTTCCGGGGGGGCCAGGTTCACGAGCAGTACTTC. This codes for CASGFRGGQVHEQYF.